The 16 T cell receptor beta chains in this list originate from one sample, sequenced in a study of cytomegalovirus exposure and HLA in healthy donors. PCR primers comprised 60 Vbeta and 13 Jbeta primers. Produced via immunoSEQ multiplex PCR; TCRdb's table is partial and in-frame only. The repertoire holds some 150,000 clones, with about four fifths as singletons. The sequenced material came from PBMCs. Receptors were obtained from a young man in good health and CMV-seronegative.

The table lists this clone with a few counts. The V and J genes are TRBV4-1 and TRBJ2-1; possibly TRBD2 for D (5 bases). The CDR3 extends over 16 amino acids. CDR1 and CDR2 (germline): MGHRA, YSYEKL. Trimming shortened V by 1 base and J by 8 bases, and 18 bases separated the two germline ends. DNA of the CDR3: TGCGCCAGCAGCCAAGCGCGCGGGCAGGCTGGGGATGAGCAGTTCTTC. Encoded protein: CASSQARGQAGDEQFF.

This clone showed up just once. This chain uses TRBV28 with TRBJ1-4; no clear D. Trimming took off 5 bases at V and 6 bases at J, with 13 bases between the two ends. Germline V lookup: CDR1 MDHEN, CDR2 SYDVKM. CDR3 length: 14 residues. CDR3 residues: CASSPGGGYEKLFF. CDR3 coding DNA: TGTGCCAGCAGTCCAGGAGGAGGGTATGAAAAACTGTTTTTT.

The gene calls are TRBV7-3 and TRBJ1-1; TRBD1 might be the D (5 bases). The V gene's germline CDR1 is SGHTA and CDR2 FQGTGA. The CDR3 consists of 13 residues. V was pared by 6 bases and J by 7 bases, with 15 bases between. The CDR3 sequence: CASRDGGSLEAFF. CDR3 in DNA: TGTGCCAGCAGGGACGGGGGGTCTCTTGAAGCTTTCTTT. The entire variable domain, with the rest obtained from reference TRBV7-3 and TRBJ1-1, is as follows: GAGVSQTPSNKVTEKGKYVELRCDPISGHTALYWYRQSLGQGPEFLIYFQGTGAADDSGLPNDRFFAVRPEGSVSTLKIQRTERGDSAVYLCASRDGGSLEAFFGQGTRLTVV.

The V and J genes are TRBV9 and TRBJ2-3; the D gene is possibly TRBD2 (6 bases). V shed 4 bases and J shed 7 bases, with 10 bases lying between them. The CDR3 is 12 residues long. CDR1 is SGDLS, CDR2 YYNGEE, per germline. The chain's CDR3 is CASSLGGNTQYF. The CDR3 DNA follows: TGTGCCAGCAGCCTCGGCGGGAATACGCAGTATTTT.

The chain combines TRBV29-1 with TRBJ1-1; D is unresolved. The CDR3 has 15 residues. Germline CDR1 reads SQVTM; CDR2 reads ANQGSEA. V dropped 6 bases and J dropped 0 bases, with 17 bases sitting between them. CDR3 DNA sequence: TGCAGCGTCGACCCCGGGATGAGCATGAACACTGAAGCTTTCTTT. This gives the protein CSVDPGMSMNTEAFF.

The chain carries TRBV28 and TRBJ1-5, with TRBD1 as a possible D gene (6 bases). Germline lookup yields CDR1 MDHEN and CDR2 SYDVKM. V gave up 2 bases and J gave up 1 base, with 12 bases separating them. This CDR3 is built from 16 residues. The DNA for the CDR3 is TGTGCCAGCAGTTTAGCCGGGACACCGAGCAATCAGCCCCAGCATTTT. It codes for CASSLAGTPSNQPQHF.

The chain couples TRBV5-1 to TRBJ2-2; D perhaps matches TRBD1 (6 bases). V was pared by 4 bases and J by 4 bases, with 17 bases between. There are 16 residues in the CDR3. The germline V gene encodes CDR1 SGHRS and CDR2 YFSETQ. CDR3 DNA sequence: TGCGCCAGCAGCCCTCCCACAGGGAGCGGCACCGGGGAGCTGTTTTTT. The encoded protein is CASSPPTGSGTGELFF.

This chain connects TRBV11-3 to TRBJ2-2; a possible D gene is TRBD2 (5 bases). This CDR3 is built from 14 residues. Trimming left V 5 bases short and J 7 bases short, with 14 bases between. Germline CDR1 SGHNT, CDR2 YENEEA. CDR3 nucleotide sequence: TGTGCCAGCAGCGATCGGGGAGCTAACGGGGAGCTGTTTTTT. Amino acid sequence: CASSDRGANGELFF.

The gene calls are TRBV9 and TRBJ2-7, with a weak D call TRBD2 (5 bases). The germline V gene has CDR1 SGDLS and CDR2 YYNGEE. V was clipped by 1 base and J by 5 bases, with 13 bases between them. The CDR3 totals 14 residues. This chain's CDR3 is CASSVRDRLDEQYF. Here the CDR3 DNA reads TGTGCCAGCAGCGTACGGGATCGGCTGGACGAGCAGTACTTC.

The chain links TRBV2 to TRBJ2-7; D call uncertain. V lost 10 bases and J 4 bases, leaving 17 bases between the germline ends. CDR3 length: 13 amino acids. Germline lookup yields CDR1 SNHLY and CDR2 FYNNEI. CDR3 sequence: CATTYDTVYEQYF. In DNA, the CDR3 is TGTGCCACCACCTACGACACCGTTTACGAGCAGTACTTC.

This chain links TRBV4-3 with TRBJ2-1, with a possible D match to TRBD2 (6 bases). CDR1 LGHNA and CDR2 YSLEER come from the germline V gene. The CDR3 runs to 16 residues. Trimming took 2 bases from V and 7 from J, leaving 18 bases between them. The CDR3 loop is CASSQSWVVGGNEQFF. The CDR3 nucleotides are TGCGCCAGCAGCCAATCGTGGGTGGTAGGAGGGAATGAGCAGTTCTTC.

The V and J genes are TRBV27 and TRBJ1-1; 7 nucleotides match TRBD1. The CDR3 length is 13 residues. The V segment lost 8 bases and the J segment 3 bases; nucleotides outside the gene matches: 6. Germline V gives CDR1 MNHEY, CDR2 SMNVEV (reference sequence). CDR3 sequence: CASRQGQDTEAFF. The CDR3, as DNA: TGTGCCAGCCGACAGGGACAAGACACTGAAGCTTTCTTT.

The chain is built from TRBV30 and TRBJ2-1, with 7 bases aligning to TRBD2. Trimming at V came to 7 bases and at J to 4 bases, leaving 10 bases not matched to a gene. The CDR3 consists of 14 residues. Germline V CDR1 and CDR2: GTSNPN, SVGIG (reference sequence). CDR3 amino acids: CASNLAADYNEQFF. The DNA of the CDR3 is TGTGCCTCTAATCTAGCGGCTGATTACAATGAGCAGTTCTTC.

The rearrangement links TRBV5-1 to TRBJ1-5; D possibly corresponds to TRBD1 (5 bases). Germline CDR1 SGHRS, CDR2 YFSETQ. Trimming removed 1 base from V and 4 bases from J, with 18 bases in between. The length of the CDR3 is 17 residues. Here the CDR3 reads CASSLTPTTRDNQPQHF. CDR3 coding DNA: TGCGCCAGCAGCTTGACGCCAACGACCAGGGATAATCAGCCCCAGCATTTT.

This chain joins TRBV5-1 and TRBJ2-7, with 9 bases matching TRBD1. Germline CDR1 is SGHRS and CDR2 is YFSETQ. V lost 3 bases, J lost 5 bases, and 9 bases stayed unmatched. This CDR3 comprises 15 residues. CDR3: CASSSRDRASDEQYF. The CDR3 DNA reads as TGCGCCAGCAGCTCCCGGGACAGGGCCTCTGACGAGCAGTACTTC.

J is TRBJ1-4 and V is TRBV4-2; 9 nucleotides match TRBD1. V was pared by 1 base and J by 5 bases, with 8 bases of the junction left unmatched. Germline-derived CDR1 and CDR2 are LGHNA and YNFKEQ. The CDR3 consists of 17 residues. DNA for the CDR3: TGTGCCAGCAGCCAAGTATCTTCCGGGACAGGGAATGAAAAACTGTTTTTT. It yields the protein CASSQVSSGTGNEKLFF.